The 19 T cell receptor beta chains below were found in one sample sequenced in a study of shared clonotypes between healthy human individuals. The repertoire was sequenced with immunoSEQ multiplex PCR; TCRdb's copy has only in-frame clones and lacks some. The sample lists roughly 2.5 million clones; about 92% were seen once. The sequenced sample was naive CD4+ T cells sorted from blood. Specified subset: CD45RA+ positively selected. The source is a man younger than 35 in good health.

The V call is TRBV28, the J call TRBJ2-2; D is ambiguous. V gave up 5 bases and J gave up 5 bases, with 9 bases separating them. From germline, CDR1 is MDHEN and CDR2 SYDVKM. There are 13 residues in the CDR3. This CDR3 is CASSPPGTGELFF. CDR3 DNA: TGTGCCAGCAGTCCCCCAGGAACCGGGGAGCTGTTTTTT.

Points on this clone: The same CDR3 can be traced to other DNA sequences in this sample. The gene calls are TRBV7-3 and TRBJ2-3; a possible D gene is TRBD2 (6 bases). V was shortened by 2 bases and J by 0 bases, with 9 bases between the two germline ends. The CDR3 sequence is 15 residues long. Per the germline V gene, CDR1 is SGHTA and CDR2 is FQGTGA. The CDR3 DNA is TGTGCCAGCAGCTTAGGCGGGGCCAGCACAGATACGCAGTATTTT. The encoded protein is CASSLGGASTDTQYF.

The chain employs TRBV10-3 and TRBJ2-3, with 13 bases fitting TRBD2. Germline values: CDR1 ENHRY, CDR2 SYGVKD. V lost 7 bases, J lost 2 bases, and 6 bases stayed unmatched. The CDR3 loop spans 16 amino acids. CDR3 loop: CAIIAGLAGDTDTQYF. In DNA, the CDR3 is TGTGCCATCATTGCTGGACTAGCGGGAGACACAGATACGCAGTATTTT.

This clone was seen just once. This chain links TRBV19 with TRBJ1-5, with D uncertain. The germline V gene has CDR1 LNHDA and CDR2 SQIVND (reference sequence). The CDR3 sequence is 14 residues long. The germline V and J ends were trimmed by 1 base and 4 bases, with 8 bases remaining between them. CDR3 sequence: CASSIVRANQPQHF. Written as DNA, the CDR3 is TGTGCCAGTAGTATAGTCCGGGCGAATCAGCCCCAGCATTTT.

This rearrangement joins TRBV5-6 to TRBJ2-5; perhaps D is TRBD1 or TRBD2 (5 bases each). The CDR3 sequence is 13 residues long. V was trimmed by 4 bases and J by 1 base, leaving 8 bases between them. Per the germline V gene, CDR1 is SGHDT and CDR2 is YYEEEE. In DNA, the CDR3 is TGTGCCAGCAGCCCGGGGCCCCAAGAGACCCAGTACTTC. Translation: CASSPGPQETQYF.

The gene calls are TRBV7-2 and TRBJ2-5; D not resolved. V was clipped by 1 base and J by 5 bases, with 14 bases between them. CDR1 and CDR2 (germline): SGHTA, FQGNSA. The CDR3 loop spans 15 amino acids. The CDR3 region has the DNA TGTGCCAGCAGCTTAGATGGGCTAGTCGCGGAGACCCAGTACTTC. Translated, it gives CASSLDGLVAETQYF.

The rearrangement uses TRBV18 and TRBJ2-4; tentatively, D is TRBD1 (6 bases). From germline, CDR1 is KGHSH and CDR2 LQKENI. This CDR3 comprises 16 residues. V lost 2 bases and J 6 bases, leaving 17 bases between the germline ends. The CDR3 DNA is TGTGCCAGCTCACCATCGACAGGAGACCGGGGAAACATTCAGTACTTC. It translates to CASSPSTGDRGNIQYF. The variable domain in full, completed from reference TRBV18 and TRBJ2-4, reads NAGVMQNPRHLVRRRGQEARLRCSPMKGHSHVYWYRQLPEEGLKFMVYLQKENIIDESGMPKERFSAEFPKEGPSILRIQQVVRGDSAAYFCASSPSTGDRGNIQYFGAGTRLSVL.

The rearrangement links TRBV28 to TRBJ1-2; weak D call: TRBD1 (5 bases). V gave up 3 bases and J gave up 7 bases, with 9 bases separating them. From germline, CDR1 is MDHEN and CDR2 SYDVKM. The CDR3 is 12 residues long. CDR3 bases: TGTGCCAGCAGTTTCCCCCAGGGTGGCTACACCTTC. This encodes CASSFPQGGYTF.

This sequence joins TRBV11-1 and TRBJ2-7, with no clear D. V was clipped by 4 bases and J by 3 bases, with 7 bases between them. This CDR3 is 12 amino acids long. The germline V gene encodes CDR1 SGHAT and CDR2 FQDESV (reference sequence). The CDR3 DNA is TGTGCCAGCAGCTCTATGGGCTACGAGCAGTACTTC. Translating it yields CASSSMGYEQYF.

V usage is TRBV27 and J usage is TRBJ1-5; 7 nucleotides match TRBD1. V was clipped by 8 bases and J by 3 bases; unmatched bases: 4. CDR3 length equals 13 residues. Germline assignment: CDR1 MNHEY and CDR2 SMNVEV (reference sequence). Here the CDR3 reads CASAGQTNQPQHF. The DNA for the CDR3 is TGTGCCAGCGCGGGACAGACCAATCAGCCCCAGCATTTT.

The chain combines TRBV6-6 with TRBJ2-2, with 8 bases aligning to TRBD2. CDR1 is MNHNY, CDR2 SVGAGI, per germline (reference sequence). This CDR3 has 15 residues. Trimming at V came to 8 bases and at J to 7 bases, leaving 12 bases not matched to a gene. CDR3 loop: CASSYGRERGGELFF. CDR3 nucleotide sequence: TGTGCCAGCTCGTACGGGAGGGAAAGGGGCGGGGAGCTGTTTTTT.

This sequence joins TRBV4-1 and TRBJ2-5; TRBD2 matches 11 bases. Germline assignment: CDR1 MGHRA and CDR2 YSYEKL. V dropped 5 bases and J dropped 1; count of bases not matched to a gene: 6. This CDR3 spans 16 amino acids. In DNA, the CDR3 is TGCGCCAGCAGCGCCCCGGGACTAGCGGCCCAAGAGACCCAGTACTTC. Its translation: CASSAPGLAAQETQYF.

The chain carries TRBV28 and TRBJ1-5; D is undetermined. There are 15 residues in the CDR3. Germline lookup yields CDR1 MDHEN and CDR2 SYDVKM. The V gene lost 4 bases and the J gene lost 6 bases, with 16 bases spanning the gap. Here the CDR3 reads CASSSPPDTGQPQHF. DNA of the CDR3: TGTGCCAGCAGTTCGCCACCCGACACGGGTCAGCCCCAGCATTTT.

The chain couples TRBV5-1 to TRBJ2-3; 8 nucleotides match TRBD2. The CDR3 runs 16 residues. Per germline, CDR1 SGHRS and CDR2 YFSETQ. The V segment lost 5 bases and the J segment 1 base; nucleotides outside the gene matches: 9. The CDR3 loop reads CASRPESGGRTDTQYF. In DNA, the CDR3 is TGCGCCAGCAGACCAGAATCGGGGGGGCGCACAGATACGCAGTATTTT. The full variable domain, with the rest looked up from reference TRBV5-1 and TRBJ2-3, is KAGVTQTPRYLIKTRGQQVTLSCSPISGHRSVSWYQQTPGQGLQFLFEYFSETQRNKGNFPGRFSGRQFSNSRSEMNVSTLELGDSALYLCASRPESGGRTDTQYFGPGTRLTVL.

The rearrangement joins TRBV5-1 to TRBJ2-7; D assignment may be TRBD1 or TRBD2 (5 bases each). Trimming took off 4 bases at V and 0 bases at J, with 14 bases between the two ends. This CDR3 comprises 15 residues. Germline V gene lookup returns CDR1 SGHRS and CDR2 YFSETQ. The CDR3 DNA is TGCGCCAGCAGCCCGGGGAGTAGGGGCTCCTACGAGCAGTACTTC. Translation: CASSPGSRGSYEQYF.

The chain employs TRBV15 and TRBJ1-6; D gene ambiguous. The ends were cut back, 0 bases at V and 14 bases at J, with 17 bases in the middle. The CDR3 length is 15 residues. The germline CDR1 and CDR2 sequences are LNHNV and YYDKDF (reference sequence). The CDR3 region has the DNA TGTGCCACCAGCAGAGAAGGAAGTCCCTTTTTTGCCCTCCACTTT. This codes for CATSREGSPFFALHF.

With respect to this clone: Within the sample, other DNA sequences also encode this same CDR3. The chain combines TRBV19 with TRBJ2-7; D possibly corresponds to TRBD1 (5 bases). V was pared by 5 bases and J by 1 base, with 9 bases between. The CDR3 is made up of 13 amino acids. The V gene's germline CDR1 is LNHDA and CDR2 SQIVND (reference sequence). CDR3 nucleotides: TGTGCCAGTAGTGAGCAGGGATCCTACGAGCAGTACTTC. Translating it yields CASSEQGSYEQYF.

V usage is TRBV6-5 and J usage is TRBJ2-3, with TRBD2 matching 8 bases. The ends lost 8 bases at V and 3 bases at J; junction bases unmatched: 7. CDR1 MNHEY and CDR2 SVGAGI come from the germline V gene. This CDR3 spans 14 amino acids. Written as DNA, the CDR3 is TGTGCCAGCCGTTCGAAGCGGGAGACAGATACGCAGTATTTT. Translation gives CASRSKRETDTQYF.

Here the CDR3 DNA reads TGCGCCAGCAGCCAAGAGAGAGGGACCCCCCAGTACTTC. It yields the protein CASSQERGTPQYF. V and J are TRBV4-3 and TRBJ2-5; D may correspond to TRBD1 or TRBD2 (5 bases each). This CDR3 spans 13 amino acids. Trimming took off 0 bases at V and 9 bases at J, with 11 bases between the two ends. The germline gives CDR1 LGHNA, CDR2 YSLEER.